The 22 T cell receptor beta chains below all came from one sample that was sequenced in a study of OX40 agonist ivuxolimab in advanced cancers. Produced via immunoSEQ multiplex PCR; TCRdb's table is partial and in-frame only. The data show nearly 60,000 clones, 75% to 85% seen once. The sequences come from CD4+ or CD8+ T cells sorted from blood, collected in a trial of the OX40 agonist ivuxolimab. The receptors were sampled from an adult with an advanced solid tumor such as melanoma, head and neck, liver or kidney cancer.

V usage is TRBV11-2 and J usage is TRBJ2-7; TRBD1 aligns across 9 bases. Trimming removed 4 bases from V and 3 bases from J; junction bases left unmatched: 7. The V gene's germline CDR1 is SGHAT and CDR2 FQNNGV. The CDR3 runs to 15 residues. CDR3 DNA: TGTGCCAGCAGCTCCCTAGAGGGACAGGGCTACGAGCAGTACTTC. Translation gives CASSSLEGQGYEQYF.

The chain links TRBV7-2 to TRBJ2-5, with D possibly matching TRBD2 (6 bases). The CDR3 length is 15 residues. Germline loops: CDR1 SGHTA, CDR2 FQGNSA. With 1 base removed from V and 10 bases from J, the gap between germline ends came to 19 bases. CDR3 region: CASSLESGRGRNQYF. CDR3 in DNA: TGTGCCAGCAGCTTAGAAAGTGGCCGGGGGAGGAACCAGTACTTC.

The chain carries TRBV4-1 and TRBJ2-3, with D unclear. The CDR3 covers 16 residues. V gave up 0 bases and J gave up 0 bases, with 10 bases separating them. CDR1 MGHRA and CDR2 YSYEKL come from the germline V gene. CDR3 DNA: TGCGCCAGCAGCCAAGAGGGCGGAGCTAGCACAGATACGCAGTATTTT. Translation gives CASSQEGGASTDTQYF.

CDR3 residues: CASSPKDRSLFYEQYF. In DNA form, the CDR3 reads TGTGCCAGCAGCCCCAAGGACAGGAGCCTCTTCTACGAGCAGTACTTC. The V and J genes are TRBV13 and TRBJ2-7, with 7 bases fitting TRBD1. Germline-derived CDR1 and CDR2 are PRHDT and FYEKMQ (reference sequence). V was clipped by 5 bases and J by 3 bases; unmatched bases: 13. The CDR3 covers 16 residues.

The chain recombines TRBV9 with TRBJ2-7; a possible D gene is TRBD2 (5 bases). CDR1 is SGDLS, CDR2 YYNGEE, per germline. This CDR3 contains 14 residues. Trimming pared 0 bases from V and 4 bases from J, leaving 11 bases between. CDR3 protein: CASSVDATGYEQYF. The CDR3 nucleotides read TGTGCCAGCAGCGTAGATGCAACGGGATACGAGCAGTACTTC.

The chain recombines TRBV28 with TRBJ1-5; D not certain. This CDR3 region has 13 residues. Germline V gives CDR1 MDHEN, CDR2 SYDVKM. Trimming cost V 3 bases and J 4 bases, with 7 bases left between them. The CDR3 bases are TGTGCCAGCAGTTTCACGGGTAATCAGCCCCAGCATTTT. This sequence encodes CASSFTGNQPQHF.

The chain links TRBV6-5 to TRBJ2-7, with unresolved D. Trimming took 0 bases from V and 0 from J, leaving 3 bases between them. This CDR3 contains 13 residues. Germline V gives CDR1 MNHEY, CDR2 SVGAGI. This CDR3 is CASSYSLSYEQYF. CDR3 sequence (DNA): TGTGCCAGCAGTTACTCCCTCTCCTACGAGCAGTACTTC.

The chain recombines TRBV13 with TRBJ1-2; D is unclear. The V and J ends lost 0 bases and 4 bases respectively, with 12 bases between them. The CDR3 sequence is 15 residues long. Germline V gene data show CDR1 as PRHDT and CDR2 as FYEKMQ (reference sequence). The CDR3 nucleotides read TGTGCCAGCAGCTTAGGGAACGGACGACCCTATGGCTACACCTTC. It yields the protein CASSLGNGRPYGYTF.

The chain links TRBV7-2 to TRBJ1-5; D possibly corresponds to TRBD1 (6 bases). The CDR3 length is 15 residues. V was clipped by 5 bases and J by 3 bases, with 14 bases between them. CDR1 is SGHTA and CDR2 is FQGNSA in the germline V gene. The CDR3 DNA follows: TGTGCCAGCAGCCCTACAGGGAATAACAATCAGCCCCAGCATTTT. Encoded protein: CASSPTGNNNQPQHF.

The chain links TRBV11-2 to TRBJ2-7; D possibly matches TRBD1 or TRBD2 (5 bases each). Germline V gene data show CDR1 as SGHAT and CDR2 as FQNNGV. CDR3 length: 14 residues. Trimming removed 5 bases at V and 2 bases at J, with 13 bases between. CDR3 protein: CASSLTGTTYEQYF. The CDR3, as DNA: TGTGCCAGCAGCCTGACCGGGACCACCTACGAGCAGTACTTC.

This chain links TRBV19 with TRBJ2-5; D gene unclear. Germline CDR1 is LNHDA and CDR2 is SQIVND (reference sequence). CDR3 length: 12 residues. The germline V and J ends were trimmed by 4 bases and 7 bases, with 10 bases remaining between them. Written as DNA, the CDR3 is TGTGCCAGTAGTAATAAGCGAGGGACCCAGTACTTC. Its protein product is CASSNKRGTQYF.

The chain recombines TRBV5-1 with TRBJ2-7; 11 nucleotides line up with TRBD2. The ends lost 1 base at V and 2 bases at J; junction bases unmatched: 8. Germline V lookup: CDR1 SGHRS, CDR2 YFSETQ. The CDR3 covers 17 residues. The CDR3 bases are TGCGCCAGCAGCTTGACTATTGGGACTAGCGGAACCTACGAGCAGTACTTC. Protein product: CASSLTIGTSGTYEQYF.

The chain recombines TRBV4-2 with TRBJ1-4, with D unresolved. With 0 bases removed from V and 8 bases from J, the gap between germline ends came to 13 bases. The CDR3 consists of 15 residues. CDR1 LGHNA and CDR2 YNFKEQ come from the germline V gene. The DNA of the CDR3 is TGTGCCAGCAGCCAAGAACCTAGAACGGAAGAAAAACTGTTTTTT. Residues: CASSQEPRTEEKLFF.

The chain recombines TRBV5-4 with TRBJ2-7; D gene uncertain. Germline V gene data show CDR1 as SGHNT and CDR2 as YYREEE (reference sequence). V lost 4 bases to trimming and J lost 2 bases, with 13 bases between them. CDR3 length equals 14 residues. CDR3 residues: CASSPVGQTYEQYF. In DNA, the CDR3 is TGTGCCAGCAGCCCGGTTGGCCAGACCTACGAGCAGTACTTC.

V and J are TRBV10-2 and TRBJ2-7, with 10 bases that match TRBD2. Germline-derived CDR1 and CDR2 are WSHSY and SAAADI. The trim removed 5 bases at V and 6 bases at J, leaving 7 bases unmatched. This CDR3 comprises 14 residues. In DNA form, the CDR3 reads TGCGCCAGCAGTCAAAGCGGGGGGGAGGGCGAGCAGTACTTC. Amino acids: CASSQSGGEGEQYF.

By its share, this clone is medium-sized. This rearrangement joins TRBV28 to TRBJ1-1; 7 bases align to TRBD1. The CDR3 contains 15 residues. J gave up 5 bases and V 5 bases, and 11 bases lay outside the gene matches. CDR1 is MDHEN and CDR2 is SYDVKM in the germline V gene. The CDR3 reads CASSPTLRGRTEAFF. The CDR3 coding sequence is TGTGCCAGCAGTCCCACTTTGAGGGGGCGAACTGAAGCTTTCTTT.

The chain uses TRBV6-5 and TRBJ2-3, with 9 bases that match TRBD2. V dropped 6 bases and J dropped 1; count of bases not matched to a gene: 5. Germline CDR1 and CDR2: MNHEY and SVGAGI. CDR3 length equals 15 residues. The chain's CDR3 is CASRTAGGRTDTQYF. The CDR3, as DNA: TGTGCCAGCAGGACAGCGGGGGGACGCACAGATACGCAGTATTTT.

V is TRBV5-1 and J is TRBJ2-5; TRBD1 is a possible D gene (7 bases). The CDR3 consists of 15 residues. Per the germline V gene, CDR1 is SGHRS and CDR2 is YFSETQ. The V gene lost 0 bases and the J gene lost 2 bases, with 11 bases spanning the gap. The CDR3: CASSLDAGGQETQYF. The CDR3 nucleotides are TGCGCCAGCAGCTTGGATGCAGGGGGGCAAGAGACCCAGTACTTC. Looking up the rest from reference TRBV5-1 and TRBJ2-5 gives the full variable domain: KAGVTQTPRYLIKTRGQQVTLSCSPISGHRSVSWYQQTPGQGLQFLFEYFSETQRNKGNFPGRFSGRQFSNSRSEMNVSTLELGDSALYLCASSLDAGGQETQYFGPGTRLLVL.

This chain links TRBV5-6 with TRBJ2-5; D gene uncertain. The V end lost 0 bases, the J end lost 4 bases, and 7 bases lay between the germline ends. Germline CDR1 and CDR2: SGHDT and YYEEEE. The CDR3 is 13 amino acids. The CDR3 loop is CASSLEDRETQYF. The CDR3 bases are TGTGCCAGCAGCTTGGAGGACCGAGAGACCCAGTACTTC.

This rearrangement joins TRBV18 to TRBJ1-1, with D possibly being TRBD1 (5 bases). The V gene lost 0 bases and the J gene lost 8 bases, with 19 bases spanning the gap. Germline lookup yields CDR1 KGHSH and CDR2 LQKENI. The CDR3 covers 16 residues. The CDR3 DNA is TGTGCCAGCTCACCACCGTGGGACGGGCCAAAGATCGAAGCTTTCTTT. Amino acid sequence: CASSPPWDGPKIEAFF.

This clone was detected a few times. The chain couples TRBV19 to TRBJ2-1; 9 bases agree with TRBD1. The J segment lost 7 bases and the V segment lost 0 bases, leaving 10 bases of the junction unmatched. This CDR3 region has 17 residues. The germline V gene has CDR1 LNHDA and CDR2 SQIVND (reference sequence). The CDR3 loop reads CASSIDRDPGQGNEQFF. In DNA, the CDR3 is TGTGCCAGTAGTATAGATAGGGATCCGGGACAGGGAAATGAGCAGTTCTTC. Full variable domain (remainder filled in from reference TRBV19 and TRBJ2-1): DGGITQSPKYLFRKEGQNVTLSCEQNLNHDAMYWYRQDPGQGLRLIYYSQIVNDFQKGDIAEGYSVSREKKESFPLTVTSAQKNPTAFYLCASSIDRDPGQGNEQFFGPGTRLTVL.

V usage is TRBV6-1 and J usage is TRBJ2-1; D unclear. Germline V CDR1 and CDR2: MNHNS, SASEGT. CDR3 size: 9 residues. V was shortened by 1 base and J by 11 bases, with 0 bases between the two germline ends. This chain's CDR3 is CASSEEQFF. The CDR3 bases are TGTGCCAGCAGTGAAGAGCAGTTCTTC.